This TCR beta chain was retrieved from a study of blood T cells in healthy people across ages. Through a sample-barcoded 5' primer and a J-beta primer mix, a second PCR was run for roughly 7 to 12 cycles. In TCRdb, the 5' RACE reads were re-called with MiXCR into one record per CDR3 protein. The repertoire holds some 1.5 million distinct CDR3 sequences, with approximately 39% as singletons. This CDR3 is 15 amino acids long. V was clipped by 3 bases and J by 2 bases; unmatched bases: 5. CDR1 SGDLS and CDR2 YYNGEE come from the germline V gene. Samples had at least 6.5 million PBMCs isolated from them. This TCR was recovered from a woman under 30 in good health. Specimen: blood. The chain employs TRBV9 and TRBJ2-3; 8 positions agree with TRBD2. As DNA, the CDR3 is TGTGCCAGCAGCGCAGCGGGGGCCAACACAGATACGCAGTATTTT. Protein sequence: CASSAAGANTDTQYF.